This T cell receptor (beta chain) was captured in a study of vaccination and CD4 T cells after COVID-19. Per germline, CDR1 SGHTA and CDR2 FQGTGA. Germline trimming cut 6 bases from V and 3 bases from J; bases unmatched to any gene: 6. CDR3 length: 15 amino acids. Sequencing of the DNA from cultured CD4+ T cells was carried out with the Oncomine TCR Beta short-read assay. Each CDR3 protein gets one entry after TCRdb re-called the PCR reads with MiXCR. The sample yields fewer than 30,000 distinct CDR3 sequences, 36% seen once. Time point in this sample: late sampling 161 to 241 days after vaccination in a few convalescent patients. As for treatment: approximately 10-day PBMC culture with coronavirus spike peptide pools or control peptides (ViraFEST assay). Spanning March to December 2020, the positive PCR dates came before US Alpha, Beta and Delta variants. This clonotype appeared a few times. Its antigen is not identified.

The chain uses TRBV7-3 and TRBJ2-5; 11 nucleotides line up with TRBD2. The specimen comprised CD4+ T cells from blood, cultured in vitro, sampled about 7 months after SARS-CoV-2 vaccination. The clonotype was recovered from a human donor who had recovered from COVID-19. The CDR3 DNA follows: TGTGCCAGCAGTCCAACTAGCGGGAGTAAAGAGACCCAGTACTTC. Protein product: CASSPTSGSKETQYF. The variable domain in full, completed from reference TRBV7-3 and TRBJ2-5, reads GAGVSQTPSNKVTEKGKYVELRCDPISGHTALYWYRQSLGQGPEFLIYFQGTGAADDSGLPNDRFFAVRPEGSVSTLKIQRTERGDSAVYLCASSPTSGSKETQYFGPGTRLLVL.